This T cell receptor beta chain appears in the sequencing data of a study of cytomegalovirus exposure and HLA in healthy donors. Study conclusions and caveats: In a later analysis, HLA-associated TCR beta chains were more clonally expanded than equally common others. Rare TCR sequences dominated, though some public TCRs recurred in many donors. Among the most significant clusters, several appeared linked to common viral pathogens in a later analysis. In vitro confirmation showed a few CMV-associated chains to be CMV antigen specific.

On this clone itself: The antigen is not known.

The CDR3 is 15 residues long. CDR1 SEHNR and CDR2 FQNEAQ come from the germline V gene (reference sequence). Trimming left V 0 bases short and J 3 bases short, with 11 bases between. The primer mix had 60 Vbeta and 13 Jbeta primers. Sequencing used immunoSEQ multiplex PCR; TCRdb keeps in-frame clones, though not all of them. Altogether some 110,000 clones are present, approximately 74% being singletons, with the ten largest covering roughly 11%. The sequence was obtained from a woman in her 50s in good health and CMV-seropositive. The rearrangement uses TRBV7-9 and TRBJ1-2; no firm D call. The sequencing input was PBMCs. CDR3 nucleotide sequence: TGTGCCAGCAGCTTAGCGGTGCCTACCCACTATGGCTACACCTTC. It codes for CASSLAVPTHYGYTF.